The sequence of this TCR beta chain was determined in a study of graft-versus-host responses after intestinal transplantation. Turning to the study itself: Tacrolimus and steroids were given for two to four years to all recipients after anti-thymocyte globulin induction. General study points: Where graft-donor T cell macrochimerism was present, patients had high graft-versus-host to host-versus-graft clonal ratios in allografts. Recipient-marrow GvH clones were detected, some having first appeared in ileum or blood. Maximum circulating GvH clone levels tracked with early post-transplant HvG decreases.

Notes on this clone: Its target is unknown.

Assay used: immunoSEQ multiplex PCR; TCRdb lists only in-frame clones, some missing. Among 45,000 or so clones listed, roughly 91% were seen once. The CDR3 sequence is 16 residues long. Germline assignment: CDR1 SGHRS and CDR2 YFSETQ. Trimming pared 0 bases from V and 0 bases from J, leaving 12 bases between. Specimen: PBMCs, collected 524 days after transplant. The chain combines TRBV5-1 with TRBJ1-1, with D possibly being TRBD1 (6 bases). The receptor was derived from a human patient who received an intestinal transplant, so some T cells may come from the graft donor. The CDR3 nucleotides read TGCGCCAGCAGCTTGGATGGGGGGCCAATGAACACTGAAGCTTTCTTT. It codes for CASSLDGGPMNTEAFF.